This record concerns one T cell receptor (beta chain) sequence. These data are taken from a study of shared clonotypes between healthy human individuals. V was pared by 2 bases and J by 4 bases, with 12 bases between. Germline V gene sequence: CDR1 KGHSH, CDR2 LQKENI. The CDR3 consists of 15 residues. The protocol was immunoSEQ multiplex PCR, while the TCRdb copy is restricted to in-frame clones and leaves out a portion. This table has more than 1,200,000 clones, approximately 98.5% appearing once. Those who donated, Caucasian adults without exception, all lived in Nashville, Tennessee. A split of CD4+ cells into CD45RA+ naive and CD45RA-negative memory subsets was performed.

V gene TRBV18 combines with J gene TRBJ1-5; D remains unclear. Sequences were obtained from naive CD4+ T cells sorted from blood. As to subset: CD45RA+ positively selected. This sequence was found in a man aged 25-40 years in good health. The CDR3: CASSPGRVRNQPQHF. As DNA, the CDR3 is TGTGCCAGCTCACCAGGAAGAGTACGAAATCAGCCCCAGCATTTT.